Shown below are 27 T cell receptor beta chains from a single sample sequenced in a study of CD8+CD57+ T cells in acquired aplastic anemia. Genomic DNA served as template for TCR beta VDJ and CDR3 profiling. TCRdb processed the reads anew with MiXCR; each CDR3 protein has one entry. The sample lists 50,000 to 70,000 distinct CDR3 sequences; about 54% were seen once. Sequencing used sorted CD4+, CD8+, or CD8+CD57+ T cells (not recorded which) from PBMCs. These receptors originate from a human donor in good health, serving as a control.

The CDR3 region has the DNA TGCAGCGGGAGACTGGGACAGAACTATGGCTACACCTTC. Protein sequence: CSGRLGQNYGYTF. This chain links TRBV29-1 with TRBJ1-2, with 7 positions matching TRBD1. Germline trimming cut 7 bases from V and 2 bases from J; bases unmatched to any gene: 7. Germline CDR1 reads SQVTM; CDR2 reads ANQGSEA. This CDR3 spans 13 amino acids.

At least ten counts were recorded for this clonotype. This sequence joins TRBV15 and TRBJ2-5; D uncertain. V was clipped by 3 bases and J by 1 base, with 9 bases between them. Per the germline V gene, CDR1 is LNHNV and CDR2 is YYDKDF (reference sequence). This CDR3 is built from 14 residues. CDR3 sequence reads: CATSRGSSQETQYF. The CDR3 nucleotides are TGTGCCACCAGCAGGGGCTCCAGCCAAGAGACCCAGTACTTC.

The chain is built from TRBV2 and TRBJ2-1; TRBD1 matches at 7 bases. V shed 6 bases, J shed 6 bases, and the junction held 5 bases outside the gene matches. This CDR3 has 13 residues. Germline V gene sequence: CDR1 SNHLY, CDR2 FYNNEI. The CDR3 loop reads CASSRRDSNEQFF. In DNA, the CDR3 is TGTGCCAGCAGCCGCCGGGACAGCAATGAGCAGTTCTTC.

The chain joins TRBV7-8 to TRBJ1-2; maybe TRBD1 (6 bases). V was shortened by 6 bases and J by 8 bases, with 16 bases between the two germline ends. The CDR3 has 13 amino acids. Germline CDR1 reads SGHVS; CDR2 reads FQNEAQ. The CDR3 DNA reads as TGTGCCAGCAGTCTTACAGGGTCGGGAGGCTACACCTTC. It translates to CASSLTGSGGYTF.

This clonotype is a singleton in its sample. The V call is TRBV24-1, the J call TRBJ2-6; weak D call: TRBD2 (6 bases). V lost 5 bases and J lost 1, with 11 bases in between. The CDR3 has 16 residues. From germline, CDR1 is KGHDR and CDR2 SFDVKD. CDR3 protein: CATSGGGGSGANVLTF. In nucleotides, the CDR3 is TGTGCCACCAGTGGGGGAGGAGGGTCTGGGGCCAACGTCCTGACTTTC.

V is TRBV11-1 and J is TRBJ2-7; D possibly matches TRBD1 or TRBD2 (7 bases each). Trimming left V 1 base short and J 0 bases short, with 19 bases between. This CDR3 spans 18 amino acids. From germline, CDR1 is SGHAT and CDR2 FQDESV (reference sequence). CDR3 in amino acids: CASSLEAGGTVSSYEQYF. CDR3 bases: TGTGCCAGCAGCTTAGAGGCCGGGGGGACAGTTAGCTCCTACGAGCAGTACTTC.

The J gene is TRBJ2-7, the V gene TRBV29-1; TRBD1 agrees at 7 bases. CDR3 size: 14 residues. In germline, CDR1 is SQVTM, CDR2 ANQGSEA. The CDR3 region has the DNA TGCAGTGCTACATCCGGGACAGACCTCTACGAGCAGTACTTC. Protein: CSATSGTDLYEQYF.

The V and J genes are TRBV6-5 and TRBJ1-2; D ambiguous. The CDR3 covers 14 residues. With 0 bases removed from V and 0 bases from J, the gap between germline ends came to 5 bases. From germline, CDR1 is MNHEY and CDR2 SVGAGI. CDR3 bases: TGTGCCAGCAGTTACTCGAGATCTAACTATGGCTACACCTTC. Its protein product is CASSYSRSNYGYTF.

This chain uses TRBV7-6 with TRBJ1-6, with TRBD1 matching over 7 bases. Germline CDR1 SGHVS, CDR2 FNYEAQ. The CDR3 has 16 residues. V lost 5 bases and J lost 0; bases outside the gene matches: 4. For the CDR3, the DNA is TGTGCCAGCAGCCAGCAGGGGGGCTCCTATAATTCACCCCTCCACTTT. This encodes CASSQQGGSYNSPLHF.

V usage is TRBV2 and J usage is TRBJ2-6; 8 bases agree with TRBD1. The CDR3 length is 18 residues. Germline-derived CDR1 and CDR2 are SNHLY and FYNNEI. The junction had 10 bases not matched to a gene; V was cut back by 6 bases and J by 0 bases. CDR3 bases: TGTGCCAGCAGGACCCGGACAGGGCTGTGCTCTGGGGCCAACGTCCTGACTTTC. It yields the protein CASRTRTGLCSGANVLTF.

As concerns this clonotype: One junction end does not reproduce the germline sequence, and a read error may be involved. The chain uses TRBV5-4 and TRBJ2-5; D gene unclear. This CDR3 region has 14 residues. In germline, CDR1 is SGHNT, CDR2 YYREEE (reference sequence). The CDR3 reads CASSLGRGRETQHF. CDR3 nucleotides: TGTGCCAGCAGCTTGGGGCGCGGCCGAGAGACCCAGCACTTC.

This rearrangement joins TRBV19 to TRBJ1-4; tentative D call: TRBD1 (5 bases). CDR1 LNHDA and CDR2 SQIVND come from the germline V gene (reference sequence). V lost 7 bases and J 0 bases, leaving 9 bases between the germline ends. CDR3 length: 14 amino acids. CDR3: CASNPGPTNEKLFF. The CDR3, as DNA: TGTGCCAGTAACCCGGGACCAACTAATGAAAAACTGTTTTTT.

This clonotype occurred once. This chain joins TRBV10-3 and TRBJ2-3; 8 bases line up with TRBD1. Unmatched junction bases numbered 5, after V lost 6 bases and J lost 0 bases. The CDR3 sequence is 15 residues long. Germline CDR1 ENHRY, CDR2 SYGVKD. The CDR3 bases are TGTGCCATCAGACAGGGGGAGCAAAGCACAGATACGCAGTATTTT. Translating gives CAIRQGEQSTDTQYF.

The chain combines TRBV12-3 or TRBV12-4 with TRBJ1-5; 8 nucleotides match TRBD1. The ends lost 8 bases at V and 0 bases at J; junction bases unmatched: 3. The CDR3 sequence is 14 residues long. The CDR3 DNA is TGTGCCAGCTCTGGGACAGGTAGCAATCAGCCCCAGCATTTT. Its protein product is CASSGTGSNQPQHF.

The V gene is TRBV30, the J gene TRBJ1-1; D ambiguous. The V gene's germline CDR1 is GTSNPN and CDR2 SVGIG (reference sequence). CDR3 length equals 13 residues. With 0 bases removed from V and 3 bases from J, the gap between germline ends came to 8 bases. CDR3 bases: TGTGCCTGGAGTGTACGGGCGGACACTGAAGCTTTCTTT. Its protein is CAWSVRADTEAFF.

This clonotype was detected many times. The rearrangement links TRBV28 to TRBJ1-5; D unclear. Germline CDR1 MDHEN, CDR2 SYDVKM. The V end was cut by 2 bases, the J end by 3 bases, with 8 bases between. The CDR3 totals 14 residues. This CDR3 is CASSLVTNNQPQHF. CDR3 sequence (DNA): TGTGCCAGCAGTTTAGTGACGAACAATCAGCCCCAGCATTTT.

This clonotype was picked up a small number of times. The chain uses TRBV10-2 and TRBJ2-3; 10 positions agree with TRBD2. The CDR3 consists of 16 residues. The trim removed 4 bases at V and 6 bases at J, leaving 10 bases unmatched. Per germline, CDR1 WSHSY and CDR2 SAAADI. The CDR3 DNA follows: TGCGCCAGCAGTGCGGCTAGCGGGAGAGAAGCGGATACGCAGTATTTT. Protein product: CASSAASGREADTQYF.

This clonotype was detected ten times or more. The chain recombines TRBV13 with TRBJ1-6; D remains unclear. Germline CDR1 is PRHDT and CDR2 is FYEKMQ (reference sequence). CDR3 length: 18 residues. V lost 5 bases to trimming and J lost 4 bases, with 21 bases between them. The CDR3 reads CASSVSTGAVGYNSPLHF. CDR3 sequence (DNA): TGTGCCAGCAGCGTTAGTACGGGAGCCGTGGGGTATAATTCACCCCTCCACTTT.

This clonotype was detected once. The chain is built from TRBV19 and TRBJ2-2; maybe TRBD2 (5 bases). The CDR3 is made up of 14 amino acids. The germline gives CDR1 LNHDA, CDR2 SQIVND (reference sequence). Trimming cost V 7 bases and J 1 base, with 10 bases left between them. The CDR3 bases are TGTGCCAGTACGGTGGGGAGGAACACCGGGGAGCTGTTTTTT. Its translation is CASTVGRNTGELFF.

The rearrangement links TRBV30 to TRBJ1-5; possibly TRBD1 for D (6 bases). The CDR3 runs to 20 residues. Germline values: CDR1 GTSNPN, CDR2 SVGIG (reference sequence). V gave up 5 bases and J gave up 1 base, with 30 bases separating them. CDR3 DNA sequence: TGTGCCTGGGGTACCCGATTCCGGGACAAGGCCATCGACAGCAATCAGCCCCAGCATTTT. Residues: CAWGTRFRDKAIDSNQPQHF. Complete variable domain (other parts from reference TRBV30 and TRBJ1-5): SQTIHQWPATLVQPVGSPLSLECTVEGTSNPNLYWYRQAAGRGLQLLFYSVGIGQISSEVPQNLSASRPQDRQFILSSKKLLLSDSGFYLCAWGTRFRDKAIDSNQPQHFGDGTRLSIL.

The table lists this clonotype with many counts. This chain links TRBV7-3 with TRBJ2-1, with D unclear. The CDR3 runs 15 residues. Trimming left V 3 bases short and J 8 bases short, with 17 bases between. Germline V gene lookup returns CDR1 SGHTA and CDR2 FQGTGA. The CDR3 nucleotides are TGTGCCAGCAGCTTTAACCCCCCCTTCCAGGATGAGCAGTTCTTC. Protein: CASSFNPPFQDEQFF. Supplemented by reference TRBV7-3 and TRBJ2-1, the full variable domain reads GAGVSQTPSNKVTEKGKYVELRCDPISGHTALYWYRQSLGQGPEFLIYFQGTGAADDSGLPNDRFFAVRPEGSVSTLKIQRTERGDSAVYLCASSFNPPFQDEQFFGPGTRLTVL.

This clonotype was picked up a small number of times. The chain is built from TRBV29-1 and TRBJ1-2; D remains unclear. The CDR3 consists of 13 residues. V lost 3 bases and J 5 bases, leaving 13 bases between the germline ends. The V gene's germline CDR1 is SQVTM and CDR2 ANQGSEA. The CDR3 reads CSVDGPLGYGYTF. Here the CDR3 DNA reads TGCAGCGTTGACGGACCCCTAGGGTATGGCTACACCTTC.

The chain couples TRBV7-9 to TRBJ1-1, with a possible D match to TRBD1 (6 bases). From germline, CDR1 is SEHNR and CDR2 FQNEAQ (reference sequence). V lost 5 bases, J lost 4 bases, and 17 bases lay in between. The length of the CDR3 is 15 residues. The CDR3 loop is CASSAGDKLSTEAFF. The CDR3 coding sequence is TGTGCCAGCAGCGCGGGGGACAAGCTGAGCACTGAAGCTTTCTTT.

The gene calls are TRBV7-2 and TRBJ1-5, with TRBD1 identical over 7 bases. V was clipped by 5 bases and J by 4 bases; unmatched bases: 5. Germline V gene sequence: CDR1 SGHTA, CDR2 FQGNSA. This CDR3 has 14 amino acids. CDR3 in DNA: TGTGCCAGCAGCACCCGGGACAGAAATCAGCCCCAGCATTTT. This encodes CASSTRDRNQPQHF. Filled out from reference TRBV7-2 and TRBJ1-5, the complete variable domain reads GAGVSQSPSNKVTEKGKDVELRCDPISGHTALYWYRQSLGQGLEFLIYFQGNSAPDKSGLPSDRFSAERTGGSVSTLTIQRTQQEDSAVYLCASSTRDRNQPQHFGDGTRLSIL.

The chain joins TRBV19 to TRBJ2-3; 12 bases fit TRBD2. Germline CDR1 LNHDA, CDR2 SQIVND (reference sequence). The V gene end was trimmed by 3 bases and the J gene end by 3 bases; junction bases not matched to a gene: 4. The CDR3 runs to 16 residues. The CDR3 sequence is CASSMASGRGTDTQYF. CDR3 bases: TGTGCCAGTAGTATGGCTAGCGGGAGGGGGACAGATACGCAGTATTTT.

By its share, this clonotype is medium-sized (0.01 to 0.1%). The chain joins TRBV7-9 to TRBJ1-2, with D maybe TRBD1 (6 bases). The ends were cut back, 4 bases at V and 4 bases at J, with 7 bases in the middle. Per germline, CDR1 SEHNR and CDR2 FQNEAQ (reference sequence). This CDR3 region has 12 residues. The CDR3 sequence is CASSWDIYGYTF. As DNA, the CDR3 is TGTGCCAGCAGCTGGGACATCTATGGCTACACCTTC.

A few counts support this clonotype. This sequence joins TRBV15 and TRBJ2-5; 7 positions agree with TRBD1. Per germline, CDR1 LNHNV and CDR2 YYDKDF (reference sequence). Germline trimming cut 2 bases from V and 5 bases from J; bases unmatched to any gene: 5. The CDR3 has 14 amino acids. CDR3 DNA: TGTGCCACCAGCAGAAGCAGGGGGTCGGAGACCCAGTACTTC. Amino acids: CATSRSRGSETQYF.